This T cell receptor (beta chain) was profiled in a study of CD8 T cells in ankylosing spondylitis listed by TCRdb under 2017. Study-level background: The study set out to find disease-linked TCR variants by profiling T cell receptor beta repertoires in ankylosing spondylitis patients and healthy donors. Peripheral blood was sampled, and synovial fluid was also collected from ankylosing spondylitis patients. The whole study cohort included over 85 healthy donors and 20 to 30 ankylosing spondylitis patients.

This clonotype was observed many times. The antigen it binds to is not known. It has no much larger one-base neighbor in the sample; base qualities were not kept. The CDR3 sequence holds 19 residues, the cysteine and phenylalanine included. Solely the CDR3 DNA is kept, with 57 bases framed from the first base. V is trimmed back by 3 bases and J by 4 bases, and the junction contains 16 bases that no gene match accounts for. CDR1 and CDR2 are drawn from the germline V gene: KGHDR, SFDVKD. The research as a whole found: Significant enrichment of the disease-linked clones was reported in matched synovial fluid samples from ankylosing spondylitis patients. The disease-linked clones had a CD8+ phenotype and were found at relatively low frequencies in peripheral blood. Some of the motif variants had been reported before in the synovial fluid and blood of reactive arthritis patients, a finding that suggests common disease-initiation mechanisms. A TCR beta motif of several highly homologous amino acid variants appeared characteristic of blood from ankylosing spondylitis patients.

Data came from an Illumina HiSeq 2500. Quantitative 5'-RACE with molecular barcodes was used to prepare TCR beta libraries. As for the original processing: Disease-linked TCR variants were identified with a new computational method built on a probabilistic model of VDJ rearrangement. TCRdb trimmed public reads at Q25 via fastp, called clones via MiXCR and kept in-frame beta chains. Records with the same CDR3 protein are collapsed into one entry carrying the most frequent genes and DNA. These V and J calls derive from TCRdb rather than the authors' analysis. For this sample the table gives roughly 48,000 distinct CDR3 sequences, of which 6.5% to 9% were detected only once. The ten largest clonotypes hold around 8.7% of the sample.

In this chain, TRBV24-1 is recombined with TRBJ1-2, with 10 junctional bases fitting TRBD1. The sequenced sample consisted of blood, either unsorted or a sorted T cell fraction (not recorded which). This clonotype was obtained from a female donor with ankylosing spondylitis or in good health (not recorded which). The sequenced DNA is TGTGCCACCAGTGATGATCGACCGGGACAGGGGCCCTTTGGCTATGGCTACACCTTC. This gives the protein CATSDDRPGQGPFGYGYTF.